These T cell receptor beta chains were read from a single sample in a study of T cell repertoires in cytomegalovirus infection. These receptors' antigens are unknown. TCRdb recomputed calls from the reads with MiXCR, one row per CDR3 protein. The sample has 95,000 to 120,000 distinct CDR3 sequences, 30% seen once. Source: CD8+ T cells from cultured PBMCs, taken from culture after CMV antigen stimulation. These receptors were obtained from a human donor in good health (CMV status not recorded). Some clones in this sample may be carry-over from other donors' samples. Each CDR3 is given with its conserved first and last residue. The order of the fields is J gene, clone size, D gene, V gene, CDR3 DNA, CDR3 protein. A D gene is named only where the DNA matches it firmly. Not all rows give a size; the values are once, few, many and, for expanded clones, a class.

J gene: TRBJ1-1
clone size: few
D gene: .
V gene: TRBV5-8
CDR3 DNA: TGTGCCAGCAGAGGACCGTTGAACACTGAAGCTTTCTTT
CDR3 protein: CASRGPLNTEAFF

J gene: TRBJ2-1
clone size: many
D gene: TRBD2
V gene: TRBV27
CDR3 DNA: TGTGCCAGCACGGAGCTAAGCGGGGGGGTTAGGGGTGAGCAGTTCTTC
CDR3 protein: CASTELSGGVRGEQFF

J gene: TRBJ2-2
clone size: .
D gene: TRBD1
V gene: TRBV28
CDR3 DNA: TGTGCCAGCAGTTCTGTAGTCCCGGGACAGGGAACCGGGGAGCTGTTTTTT
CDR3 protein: CASSSVVPGQGTGELFF

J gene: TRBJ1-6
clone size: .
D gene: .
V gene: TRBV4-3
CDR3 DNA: TGCGCCAGCAGCCAAGACAGGCCTATCGGGTCACCCCTCCACTTT
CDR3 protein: CASSQDRPIGSPLHF

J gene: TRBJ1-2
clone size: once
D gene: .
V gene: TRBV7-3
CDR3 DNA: TGTGCCAGCAGCCAGACGGCGGGCTTACATGGCTACACCTTC
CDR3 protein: CASSQTAGLHGYTF

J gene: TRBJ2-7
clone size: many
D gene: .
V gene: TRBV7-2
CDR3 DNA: TGTGCCAGCAGCTTATCCACGGCCCTCAGACGGGAGCAGTACTTC
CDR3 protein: CASSLSTALRREQYF

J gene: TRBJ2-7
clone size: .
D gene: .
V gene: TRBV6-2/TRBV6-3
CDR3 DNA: TGTGCCAGCAGTTGGGCCAACGAGCAGTACTTC
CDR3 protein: CASSWANEQYF

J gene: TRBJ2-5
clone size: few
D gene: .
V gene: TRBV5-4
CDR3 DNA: TGTGCCAGCAGCTCAGAACGCATAGAGACCCAGTACTTC
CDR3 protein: CASSSERIETQYF

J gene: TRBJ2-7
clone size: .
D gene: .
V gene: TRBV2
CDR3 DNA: TGTGCCAGCAGCGATGGACAAGGTCTCTCCTACGAGCAGTACTTC
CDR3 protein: CASSDGQGLSYEQYF

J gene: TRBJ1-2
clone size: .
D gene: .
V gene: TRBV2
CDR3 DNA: TGTGCCAGAGGGACTACCTTCTCAGGTGGCTACACCTTC
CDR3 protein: CARGTTFSGGYTF

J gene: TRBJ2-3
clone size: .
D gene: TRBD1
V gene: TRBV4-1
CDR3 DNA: TGCGCCAGCAGCCCCCCGGGGAACAGGGGGTCTTTTACAGATACGCAGTATTTT
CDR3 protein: CASSPPGNRGSFTDTQYF

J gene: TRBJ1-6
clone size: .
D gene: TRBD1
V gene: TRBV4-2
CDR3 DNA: TGTGCCAGCACCGTAGCGGGACAGGGGAATTCACCCCTCCACTTT
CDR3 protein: CASTVAGQGNSPLHF

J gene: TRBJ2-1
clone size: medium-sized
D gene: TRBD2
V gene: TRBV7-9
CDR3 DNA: TGTGCCAGCAGCTCGGGACTAGCGGGGATGCCGAACTACAATGAGCAGTTCTTC
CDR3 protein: CASSSGLAGMPNYNEQFF

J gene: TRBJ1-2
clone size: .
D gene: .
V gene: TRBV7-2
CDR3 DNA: TGTGCCAGCACCCTAGGGGCCGTGGGGTCCTATGGCTACACCTTC
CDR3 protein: CASTLGAVGSYGYTF

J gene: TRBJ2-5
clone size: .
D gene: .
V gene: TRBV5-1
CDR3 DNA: TGCGCCAGCAGCTTGAAGGGCCAGAAAACGGGAGAGACCCAGTACTTC
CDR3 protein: CASSLKGQKTGETQYF

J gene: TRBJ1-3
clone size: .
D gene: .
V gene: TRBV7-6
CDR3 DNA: TGTGCCAGCAGCTTCTCTGGGGTGGCTGGAAACACCATATATTTT
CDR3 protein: CASSFSGVAGNTIYF

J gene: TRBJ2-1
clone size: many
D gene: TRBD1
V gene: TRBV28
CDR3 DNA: TGTGCCAGCAGTTCCCGGGACAGGGGGTTAGGGTTCTTC
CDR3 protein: CASSSRDRGLGFF

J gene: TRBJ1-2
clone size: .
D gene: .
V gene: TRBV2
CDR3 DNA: TGTGCCAGCAGCGAGGACACGGACCTCTTCACTATGGCATATGGCTACACCTTC
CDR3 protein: CASSEDTDLFTMAYGYTF

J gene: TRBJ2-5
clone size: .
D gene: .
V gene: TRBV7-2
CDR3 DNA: TGTGCCAGCAGCCCTAAATCGCCGACTACGCGGGGCCAAGAGACCCAGTACTTC
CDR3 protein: CASSPKSPTTRGQETQYF

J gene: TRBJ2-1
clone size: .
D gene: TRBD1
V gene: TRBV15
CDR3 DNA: TGTGCCACCAGCCGGTCCGGGACAGAAATCTACAATGAGCAGTTCTTC
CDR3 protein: CATSRSGTEIYNEQFF

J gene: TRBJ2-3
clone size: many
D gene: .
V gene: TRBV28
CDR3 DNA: TGTGCCAGCAGTTTACAGGGGCAGAGGGCGGACACAGATACGCAGTATTTT
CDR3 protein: CASSLQGQRADTDTQYF

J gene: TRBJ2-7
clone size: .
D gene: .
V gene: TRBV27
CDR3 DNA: TGTGCCAGCAGTTTACGGGGGGCCCGAAACTACGAGCAGTACTTC
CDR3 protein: CASSLRGARNYEQYF

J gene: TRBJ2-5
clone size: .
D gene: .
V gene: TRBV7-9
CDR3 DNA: TGTGCCAGCAGCCCAGAGGTCAGGCGAGAGACCCAGTACTTC
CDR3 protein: CASSPEVRRETQYF

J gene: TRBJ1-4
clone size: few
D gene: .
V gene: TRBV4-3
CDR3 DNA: TGCGCCAGCAGCCAAGATGTTGGACTCAGGGAGGAAAAACTGTTTTTT
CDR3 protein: CASSQDVGLREEKLFF

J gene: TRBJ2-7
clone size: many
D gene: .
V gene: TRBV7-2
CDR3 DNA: TGTGCCAGCGCCATTTATCCCTTTACCTACGAGCAGTACTTC
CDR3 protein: CASAIYPFTYEQYF

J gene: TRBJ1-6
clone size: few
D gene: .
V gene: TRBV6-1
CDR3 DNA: TGTGCCAGCAGGCTAGAGGGCACCTATAATTCACCCCTCCACTTT
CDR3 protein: CASRLEGTYNSPLHF

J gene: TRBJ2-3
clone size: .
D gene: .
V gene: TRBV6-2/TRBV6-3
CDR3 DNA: TGTGCCAGCAGTTGGACTCGCGGGGCGGCAGATACGCAGTATTTT
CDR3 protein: CASSWTRGAADTQYF

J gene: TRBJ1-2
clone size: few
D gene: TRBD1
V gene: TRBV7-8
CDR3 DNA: TGTGCCAGCAGCTCACAGGGGTTCGGCTACACCTTC
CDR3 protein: CASSSQGFGYTF

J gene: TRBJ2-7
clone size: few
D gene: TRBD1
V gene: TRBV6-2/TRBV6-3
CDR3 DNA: TGTGCCAGCAGTTCCCCCCGGACAGGGGCCCACTACGAGCAGTACTTC
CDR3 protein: CASSSPRTGAHYEQYF

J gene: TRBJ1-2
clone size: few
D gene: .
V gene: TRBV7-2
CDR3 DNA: TGTGCCAGCAGACAGGGTTTCTATGGCTACACCTTC
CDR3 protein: CASRQGFYGYTF